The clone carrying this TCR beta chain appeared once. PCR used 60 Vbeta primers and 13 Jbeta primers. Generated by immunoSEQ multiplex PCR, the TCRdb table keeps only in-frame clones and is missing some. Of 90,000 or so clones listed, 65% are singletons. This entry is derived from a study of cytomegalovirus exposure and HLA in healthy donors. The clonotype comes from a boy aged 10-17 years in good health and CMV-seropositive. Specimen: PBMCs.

The CDR3 region has the DNA TGTGCCAGTAGTATCAACAACGAGCAGTACTTC. Its translation: CASSINNEQYF. This chain joins TRBV19 and TRBJ2-7; D gene unclear. The CDR3 length is 11 residues. Trimming cost V 3 bases and J 5 bases, with 5 bases left between them. Germline lookup yields CDR1 LNHDA and CDR2 SQIVND (reference sequence).